These 29 T cell receptor beta chains were sequenced from one sample in a study of blood T cell repertoires in COVID-19. This table comes from immunoSEQ multiplex PCR, and its TCRdb copy is limited to in-frame clones, with some not included. Altogether 250,000 to 400,000 clones are present, roughly 88% being singletons, with the ten largest covering 1.5% to 2%. Input material: peripheral blood. These receptor sequences come from a woman aged 25 to 39 with COVID-19, enrolled during active disease.

The rearrangement joins TRBV6-1 to TRBJ1-3, with 9 nucleotides matching TRBD1. The V gene end was trimmed by 1 base and the J gene end by 5 bases; junction bases not matched to a gene: 12. The CDR3 runs 18 residues. From germline, CDR1 is MNHNS and CDR2 SASEGT. The CDR3 here is CASSEVGIPGQGRNTIYF. The CDR3 nucleotides read TGTGCCAGCAGTGAAGTCGGAATACCGGGACAGGGTAGAAACACCATATATTTT.

The genes are TRBV7-2 and TRBJ1-1, with D perhaps TRBD1 (5 bases). This CDR3 is 14 amino acids long. The ends were cut back, 1 base at V and 4 bases at J, with 10 bases in the middle. CDR1 SGHTA and CDR2 FQGNSA come from the germline V gene. CDR3 DNA: TGTGCCAGCAGCTTAGATGGGGCGGTCACTGAAGCTTTCTTT. It encodes CASSLDGAVTEAFF. The full variable domain, in which reference TRBV7-2 and TRBJ1-1 provide the parts outside the CDR3, is GAGVSQSPSNKVTEKGKDVELRCDPISGHTALYWYRQSLGQGLEFLIYFQGNSAPDKSGLPSDRFSAERTGGSVSTLTIQRTQQEDSAVYLCASSLDGAVTEAFFGQGTRLTVV.

This clone turned up a few times. V usage is TRBV19 and J usage is TRBJ2-3; D possibly corresponds to TRBD2 (6 bases). The CDR3 extends over 15 amino acids. V was pared by 1 base and J by 2 bases, with 10 bases between. Germline assignment: CDR1 LNHDA and CDR2 SQIVND (reference sequence). In DNA, the CDR3 is TGTGCCAGTAGTATAGCGTCGGGGGACACAGATACGCAGTATTTT. Its protein product is CASSIASGDTDTQYF.

The rearrangement uses TRBV2 and TRBJ1-4, with D unclear. Germline CDR1 SNHLY, CDR2 FYNNEI. The V end was cut by 6 bases, the J end by 8 bases, with 7 bases between. The length of the CDR3 is 11 residues. CDR3 DNA: TGTGCCAGCAGGGCTTTCGAAAAACTGTTTTTT. Translation gives CASRAFEKLFF.

This chain connects TRBV27 to TRBJ1-4; TRBD1 aligns across 7 bases. The germline V gene encodes CDR1 MNHEY and CDR2 SMNVEV (reference sequence). J was trimmed by 3 bases and V by 4 bases; bases with no gene match: 2. The CDR3 extends over 14 amino acids. The CDR3 sequence is CASSWTGANEKLFF. The CDR3 DNA is TGTGCCAGCAGTTGGACAGGTGCTAATGAAAAACTGTTTTTT.

This rearrangement joins TRBV28 to TRBJ1-2; D may be TRBD1 (5 bases). The CDR3 has 17 residues. CDR1 and CDR2 from the germline V gene are MDHEN and SYDVKM. The V end lost 5 bases, the J end lost 5 bases, and 24 bases lay between the germline ends. Here the CDR3 DNA reads TGTGCCAGCAGTAACCCATCCAGCTCAGGGAAGGGGTATGGCTACACCTTC. Translated, it gives CASSNPSSSGKGYGYTF.

This chain uses TRBV6-5 with TRBJ1-2; 7 bases are shared with TRBD1. This CDR3 contains 13 residues. CDR1 and CDR2 (germline): MNHEY, SVGAGI. With V trimmed by 5 bases and J by 8 bases, 8 bases remained unmatched. The CDR3 bases are TGTGCCAGCAGTCCTCAGGGGGTAGAGGGCTACACCTTC. Translating it yields CASSPQGVEGYTF.

The chain combines TRBV19 with TRBJ1-2; TRBD1 agrees at 8 bases. V shed 4 bases, J shed 3 bases, and the junction held 10 bases outside the gene matches. The CDR3 spans 16 residues. CDR1 is LNHDA, CDR2 SQIVND, per germline (reference sequence). The CDR3 bases are TGTGCCAGTAGTACCGGATTAGGACAGGGCGACTATGGCTACACCTTC. It yields the protein CASSTGLGQGDYGYTF.

This clone was counted at least ten times. CDR3 DNA: TGTGCCAGCAGCTTAGCGGAGAAATTTAACTATGGCTACACCTTC. This sequence encodes CASSLAEKFNYGYTF. The chain links TRBV13 to TRBJ1-2; D not resolved. Trimming shortened V by 1 base and J by 1 base, and 10 bases separated the two germline ends. The germline V gene has CDR1 PRHDT and CDR2 FYEKMQ (reference sequence). The CDR3 totals 15 residues.

This chain uses TRBV6-5 with TRBJ2-1, with 10 bases that match TRBD2. Germline CDR1 and CDR2: MNHEY and SVGAGI. The CDR3 is 15 amino acids. Trimming at V came to 2 bases and at J to 9 bases, leaving 7 bases not matched to a gene. This CDR3 reads CASSYAAGGQGEQFF. The CDR3 nucleotides read TGTGCCAGCAGTTACGCAGCGGGGGGGCAGGGTGAGCAGTTCTTC.

This rearrangement joins TRBV4-1 to TRBJ1-2; D is possibly TRBD1 (6 bases). V shed 4 bases and J shed 4 bases, with 19 bases lying between them. The CDR3 runs 16 residues. Germline CDR1 reads MGHRA; CDR2 reads YSYEKL. The CDR3 nucleotides read TGCGCCAGCAGCCCTCCGTTGAGGGGGAAGTTCTATGGCTACACCTTC. Its protein is CASSPPLRGKFYGYTF.

The genes are TRBV2 and TRBJ1-1; D is unresolved. The CDR3 totals 12 residues. Germline V gene sequence: CDR1 SNHLY, CDR2 FYNNEI. V was shortened by 3 bases and J by 8 bases, with 10 bases between the two germline ends. CDR3 in amino acids: CASSDLSWEAFF. CDR3 bases: TGTGCCAGCAGTGATCTGAGTTGGGAAGCTTTCTTT.

The chain has TRBV18 and TRBJ1-3; D is possibly TRBD1 (5 bases). Germline lookup yields CDR1 KGHSH and CDR2 LQKENI. The ends were cut back, 5 bases at V and 1 base at J, with 9 bases in the middle. The CDR3 is made up of 14 amino acids. CDR3: CASSDSLSGNTIYF. CDR3 coding DNA: TGTGCCAGCTCAGACAGCCTGTCTGGAAACACCATATATTTT.

This rearrangement joins TRBV9 to TRBJ1-4; 7 bases line up with TRBD1. The CDR3 sequence is 15 residues long. CDR1 and CDR2 (germline): SGDLS, YYNGEE. J gave up 8 bases and V 3 bases, and 10 bases lay outside the gene matches. CDR3 sequence (DNA): TGTGCCAGCAGCGAGTTAGACAGGGTGCAAGAAAAACTGTTTTTT. This codes for CASSELDRVQEKLFF.

Remarks on this clone: In the same sample, other DNA sequences code for this CDR3. V gene TRBV6-5 combines with J gene TRBJ1-2, with D possibly being TRBD1 (6 bases). Trimming removed 7 bases at V and 2 bases at J, with 11 bases between. Per germline, CDR1 MNHEY and CDR2 SVGAGI. CDR3 length: 13 residues. CDR3 DNA sequence: TGTGCCAGCAAAGGGCAGGGGAACTATGGCTACACCTTC. Its translation: CASKGQGNYGYTF.

This rearrangement joins TRBV5-1 to TRBJ1-2, with 9 bases that match TRBD1. The V segment lost 6 bases and the J segment 8 bases; nucleotides outside the gene matches: 8. CDR3 length equals 13 residues. Germline CDR1 SGHRS, CDR2 YFSETQ. The CDR3 sequence: CASTTGGQGGYTF. The CDR3 coding sequence is TGCGCCAGCACCACAGGGGGCCAGGGGGGCTACACCTTC.

DNA of the CDR3: TGTGCCAGCAGCCGAGGACAGGGCGATGAAAAACTGTTTTTT. Its translation: CASSRGQGDEKLFF. The chain uses TRBV3-1 (or the pseudogene TRBV3-2) and TRBJ1-4; 8 bases align to TRBD1. Per germline, CDR1 LGHDT and CDR2 YNNKEL (reference sequence). This CDR3 contains 14 residues. The junction had 4 bases not matched to a gene; V was cut back by 4 bases and J by 6 bases.

The chain couples TRBV24-1 to TRBJ2-2; the match to TRBD1 covers 7 bases. CDR3 length: 14 amino acids. Losses at the gene ends were 10 bases for V and 3 bases for J; bases not matched to a gene: 7. Germline V CDR1 and CDR2: KGHDR, SFDVKD. DNA of the CDR3: TGTGCCACTCCGACAGGGACCGACACCGGGGAGCTGTTTTTT. Translation: CATPTGTDTGELFF.

This clone was counted a few times. This chain connects TRBV7-9 to TRBJ1-2, with a possible D match to TRBD1 (5 bases). The CDR3 runs to 12 residues. The germline CDR1 and CDR2 sequences are SEHNR and FQNEAQ (reference sequence). In DNA form, the CDR3 reads TGTGCTACCCCGCAGGGCCCCTTCGGCTACACCTTC. It specifies CATPQGPFGYTF.

The chain combines TRBV12-2 with TRBJ1-5; TRBD1, as called in the table, went unchecked against the DNA. TRBV12-2 is a documented pseudogene. The CDR3 loop spans 19 amino acids. CDR3 DNA: TGTGCAAGTCGCTTAGATCGTTGGACAGTAGATTATAGCAATCAGCCCCAGCATTTT. Translated, it gives CASRLDRWTVDYSNQPQHF.

The CDR3 sequence is CASSLLLQGNYNEQFF. The CDR3 DNA reads TGTGCCAGCAGCTTGTTGTTACAGGGAAACTACAATGAGCAGTTCTTC. This chain uses TRBV5-6 with TRBJ2-1; tentatively, D is TRBD1 (6 bases). Germline assignment: CDR1 SGHDT and CDR2 YYEEEE. This CDR3 has 16 amino acids. V was clipped by 1 base and J by 3 bases, with 14 bases between them.

The rearrangement links TRBV6-5 to TRBJ2-1; a weak D match, TRBD1 (7 bases). Trimming took 8 bases from V and 6 from J, leaving 11 bases between them. Germline loops: CDR1 MNHEY, CDR2 SVGAGI. This CDR3 comprises 12 residues. The CDR3 protein is CASRQGGNEQFF. CDR3 DNA sequence: TGTGCCAGCCGACAGGGAGGCAATGAGCAGTTCTTC.

The chain employs TRBV18 and TRBJ1-1; D ambiguous. The CDR3 is made up of 13 amino acids. Germline loops: CDR1 KGHSH, CDR2 LQKENI. Trimming shortened V by 7 bases and J by 1 base, and 10 bases separated the two germline ends. The CDR3 DNA reads TGTGCCAGCTACGAATCCGGGAACACTGAAGCTTTCTTT. It translates to CASYESGNTEAFF.

This rearrangement joins TRBV30 to TRBJ1-5; 7 nucleotides align to TRBD1. Germline loops: CDR1 GTSNPN, CDR2 SVGIG (reference sequence). The CDR3 spans 16 residues. The junction had 7 bases not matched to a gene; V was cut back by 2 bases and J by 0 bases. As DNA, the CDR3 is TGTGCCTGGAGTTCAGGGACAGTCAGTAGCAATCAGCCCCAGCATTTT. Protein product: CAWSSGTVSSNQPQHF.

This chain uses TRBV5-5 with TRBJ1-5; the D is unclear. This CDR3 region has 17 residues. Germline CDR1 and CDR2: SGHKS and YYEKEE (reference sequence). V lost 1 base to trimming and J lost 2 bases, with 16 bases between them. This CDR3 is CASSLWIQAGGNQPQHF. The CDR3 nucleotides are TGTGCCAGCAGCTTGTGGATTCAGGCCGGGGGCAATCAGCCCCAGCATTTT.

Here the CDR3 DNA reads TGTGCCAGCAGCACGGTAATCCACAGATTCATGAACACTGAAGCTTTCTTT. It yields the protein CASSTVIHRFMNTEAFF. The chain is built from TRBV21-1 and TRBJ1-1; TRBD1, as called in the table, went unchecked against the DNA. TRBV21-1 is reported as a pseudogene. This CDR3 is 17 amino acids long.

V usage is TRBV6-5 and J usage is TRBJ1-1; the D gene is possibly TRBD1 (5 bases). The CDR3 has 14 residues. The V and J ends lost 2 bases and 6 bases respectively, with 13 bases between them. Germline V lookup: CDR1 MNHEY, CDR2 SVGAGI. The CDR3 DNA follows: TGTGCCAGCAGTTACGAGAGGGACTTCGCTGAAGCTTTCTTT. This sequence encodes CASSYERDFAEAFF.

The chain links TRBV3-1 (or the pseudogene TRBV3-2) to TRBJ2-7; 8 bases agree with TRBD2. The CDR3 is made up of 16 amino acids. V gave up 3 bases and J gave up 2 bases; unmatched junction bases: 9. CDR1 is LGHDT, CDR2 YNNKEL, per germline (reference sequence). The CDR3 DNA sequence: TGTGCCAGCAGCCACCACCTAGCGGGCAAAACCTACGAGCAGTACTTC. This translates into CASSHHLAGKTYEQYF.

The rearrangement uses TRBV5-4 and TRBJ2-2; 7 bases are a match to TRBD1. This CDR3 has 15 residues. In germline, CDR1 is SGHNT, CDR2 YYREEE (reference sequence). J gave up 4 bases and V 1 base, and 4 bases lay outside the gene matches. The CDR3, as DNA: TGTGCCAGCAGCTTGCGACAGGGCCCCACCGGGGAGCTGTTTTTT. This translates into CASSLRQGPTGELFF. Complete variable domain (other parts from reference TRBV5-4 and TRBJ2-2): ETGVTQSPTHLIKTRGQQVTLRCSSQSGHNTVSWYQQALGQGPQFIFQYYREEENGRGNFPPRFSGLQFPNYSSELNVNALELDDSALYLCASSLRQGPTGELFFGEGSRLTVL.